Below, 27 T cell receptor beta chains from the same sample are listed, as sequenced in a study of blood T cell repertoires in COVID-19. Clones were read by immunoSEQ multiplex PCR, and TCRdb kept only the in-frame ones, dropping some. Of 65,000 to 90,000 clones listed, approximately 71% are singletons. The specimen sequenced was peripheral blood. All receptors derive from a man between 65 and 85 years old with COVID-19, enrolled during active disease.

This clone has a handful of counts. This chain uses TRBV19 with TRBJ2-7; D gene uncertain. Germline values: CDR1 LNHDA, CDR2 SQIVND (reference sequence). Trimming left V 3 bases short and J 3 bases short, with 15 bases between. The CDR3 has 15 amino acids. CDR3 nucleotide sequence: TGTGCCAGTAGTATCAACTGGGCTGAAAGCTACGAGCAGTACTTC. It encodes CASSINWAESYEQYF.

The chain links TRBV9 to TRBJ2-7; 7 bases fit TRBD1. CDR1 is SGDLS, CDR2 YYNGEE, per germline. This CDR3 contains 17 residues. V trimming: 0 bases; J trimming: 0 bases; junction bases outside the gene matches: 9. The CDR3 coding sequence is TGTGCCAGCAGCGTAGGCCCTGGGACAGCGAGCTCCTACGAGCAGTACTTC. Its translation: CASSVGPGTASSYEQYF.

The chain employs TRBV5-5 and TRBJ2-7; 7 bases match TRBD2. CDR3 length: 14 residues. Looked up from germline, CDR1 is SGHKS and CDR2 is YYEKEE (reference sequence). Losses at the gene ends were 4 bases for V and 6 bases for J; bases not matched to a gene: 10. CDR3: CASSPKWGGGEQYF. In DNA form, the CDR3 reads TGTGCCAGCAGCCCGAAGTGGGGGGGAGGCGAGCAGTACTTC.

The V and J genes are TRBV27 and TRBJ1-2; 7 nucleotides align to TRBD1. The germline CDR1 and CDR2 sequences are MNHEY and SMNVEV (reference sequence). The CDR3 runs to 13 residues. Trimming took 4 bases from V and 2 from J; bases not matched to a gene: 1. The CDR3, as DNA: TGTGCCAGCAGTTCGACAGGGAACTATGGCTACACCTTC. Encoded protein: CASSSTGNYGYTF.

This chain links TRBV7-2 with TRBJ2-1, with 8 positions matching TRBD2. This CDR3 region has 16 residues. Trimming at V came to 1 base and at J to 6 bases, leaving 8 bases not matched to a gene. Looked up from germline, CDR1 is SGHTA and CDR2 is FQGNSA. The CDR3 region is CASSLEALAGINEQFF. In DNA form, the CDR3 reads TGTGCCAGCAGCTTAGAGGCGCTAGCGGGCATCAATGAGCAGTTCTTC.

This clone appeared a single time. The chain has TRBV24-1 and TRBJ1-3, with D unclear. V was clipped by 3 bases and J by 0 bases, with 8 bases between them. Germline CDR1 reads KGHDR; CDR2 reads SFDVKD. There are 15 residues in the CDR3. CDR3 in amino acids: CATSDPRSSGNTIYF. The DNA for the CDR3 is TGTGCCACCAGTGATCCCCGTAGCTCTGGAAACACCATATATTTT.

The gene calls are TRBV5-4 and TRBJ1-2; 9 nucleotides match TRBD1. Trimming at V came to 1 base and at J to 3 bases, leaving 1 base not matched to a gene. CDR3 size: 14 residues. Germline lookup yields CDR1 SGHNT and CDR2 YYREEE (reference sequence). The CDR3 here is CASSLRQGDYGYTF. The CDR3 nucleotides read TGTGCCAGCAGCTTGAGACAGGGGGACTATGGCTACACCTTC. Supplemented by reference TRBV5-4 and TRBJ1-2, the full variable domain reads ETGVTQSPTHLIKTRGQQVTLRCSSQSGHNTVSWYQQALGQGPQFIFQYYREEENGRGNFPPRFSGLQFPNYSSELNVNALELDDSALYLCASSLRQGDYGYTFGSGTRLTVV.

CDR3 loop: CASSPGTTNTGELFF. CDR3 sequence (DNA): TGTGCCAGCAGTCCAGGGACAACGAACACCGGGGAGCTGTTTTTT. This chain uses TRBV28 with TRBJ2-2; possible D gene TRBD1, 6 bases. Trimming took off 5 bases at V and 0 bases at J, with 10 bases between the two ends. In germline, CDR1 is MDHEN, CDR2 SYDVKM. This CDR3 spans 15 amino acids.

Details on this clone: In the same sample, other DNA sequences code for this CDR3. CDR3 nucleotides: TGTGCCTGGAGTCTCTCCTCTGGAAACACCATATATTTT. It is translated as CAWSLSSGNTIYF. The chain joins TRBV30 to TRBJ1-3; D is ambiguous. The CDR3 totals 13 residues. The germline V gene has CDR1 GTSNPN and CDR2 SVGIG (reference sequence). Trimming took off 2 bases at V and 0 bases at J, with 5 bases between the two ends.

The chain has TRBV10-3 and TRBJ1-4; D might be TRBD1 (6 bases). The V end was cut by 0 bases, the J end by 13 bases, with 15 bases between. The CDR3 has 14 residues. The germline CDR1 and CDR2 sequences are ENHRY and SYGVKD. The CDR3 DNA sequence: TGTGCCATCAGTGAGTCAGACAGGATAAACTCACTGTTTTTT. It encodes CAISESDRINSLFF.

This clone was observed a handful of times. The V and J genes are TRBV28 and TRBJ2-7; TRBD2 agrees at 7 bases. The V and J ends lost 7 bases and 5 bases, in that order; junction bases with no gene match: 14. CDR3 length: 15 amino acids. The germline gives CDR1 MDHEN, CDR2 SYDVKM. CDR3 nucleotide sequence: TGTGCCAGCACCAACTTAGGGGCGGGAGAGAACGAGCAGTACTTC. Its translation is CASTNLGAGENEQYF.

The V gene is TRBV27, the J gene TRBJ1-6; D is possibly TRBD1 (6 bases). The germline gives CDR1 MNHEY, CDR2 SMNVEV (reference sequence). Trimming cost V 7 bases and J 7 bases, with 14 bases left between them. This CDR3 region has 14 residues. The CDR3 coding sequence is TGTGCCAGCACCTCAAGGGGGAGAAATTCACCCCTCCACTTT. It yields the protein CASTSRGRNSPLHF.

V usage is TRBV7-9 and J usage is TRBJ2-2; D not certain. The CDR3 sequence is 14 residues long. The V gene's germline CDR1 is SEHNR and CDR2 FQNEAQ (reference sequence). Trimming left V 3 bases short and J 4 bases short, with 9 bases between. The CDR3 sequence: CASSFLTGTGELFF. The CDR3 DNA reads as TGTGCCAGCAGCTTCCTCACGGGCACCGGGGAGCTGTTTTTT.

The chain couples TRBV6-5 to TRBJ1-3, with D unclear. The CDR3 is 16 residues long. The germline V and J ends were trimmed by 3 bases and 0 bases, with 12 bases remaining between them. Germline-derived CDR1 and CDR2 are MNHEY and SVGAGI. The DNA of the CDR3 is TGTGCCAGCAGTTATCGGCGGCCAAGCTCTGGAAACACCATATATTTT. Encoded protein: CASSYRRPSSGNTIYF.

The J gene is TRBJ2-3, the V gene TRBV6-6; TRBD2 agrees at 7 bases. V lost 5 bases to trimming and J lost 5 bases; unmatched junction nucleotides: 7. The germline gives CDR1 MNHNY, CDR2 SVGAGI (reference sequence). CDR3 length equals 14 residues. DNA for the CDR3: TGTGCCAGCAGTGGGGGAGGGCTTCTAGATACGCAGTATTTT. It translates to CASSGGGLLDTQYF.

This chain connects TRBV7-2 to TRBJ2-7; 13 bases align to TRBD2. V shed 10 bases, J shed 4 bases, and the junction held 10 bases outside the gene matches. Germline assignment: CDR1 SGHTA and CDR2 FQGNSA. This CDR3 spans 15 amino acids. The CDR3 is CAIAPGTSGIYEQYF. Here the CDR3 DNA reads TGTGCCATCGCCCCTGGGACTAGCGGGATTTACGAGCAGTACTTC. The variable domain in full, completed from reference TRBV7-2 and TRBJ2-7, reads GAGVSQSPSNKVTEKGKDVELRCDPISGHTALYWYRQSLGQGLEFLIYFQGNSAPDKSGLPSDRFSAERTGGSVSTLTIQRTQQEDSAVYLCAIAPGTSGIYEQYFGPGTRLTVT.

This chain links TRBV11-1 with TRBJ2-7, with TRBD2 matching 7 bases. The CDR3 spans 13 residues. Germline V gives CDR1 SGHAT, CDR2 FQDESV (reference sequence). Losses at the gene ends were 4 bases for V and 7 bases for J; bases not matched to a gene: 7. The CDR3 here is CASSSLAGPEQYF. In DNA, the CDR3 is TGTGCCAGCAGCTCCTTAGCGGGCCCTGAGCAGTACTTC.

A note on this clone: The junction departs from germline at one end; a sequencing error may be responsible. This chain links TRBV5-4 with TRBJ2-1; 10 nucleotides agree with TRBD1. Germline V gene data show CDR1 as SGHNT and CDR2 as YYREEE (reference sequence). CDR3 size: 15 residues. As DNA, the CDR3 is TGTGCCAACAGCCCCCCGGGACAGGGGTTCGATGAGCAGTTCTTC. Translated: CANSPPGQGFDEQFF.

This chain uses TRBV18 with TRBJ2-7; D is ambiguous. The CDR3 is 14 amino acids. From germline, CDR1 is KGHSH and CDR2 LQKENI. The ends were cut back, 3 bases at V and 0 bases at J, with 9 bases in the middle. The CDR3 coding sequence is TGTGCCAGCTCACCCAGCATAGCCTCCTACGAGCAGTACTTC. Protein: CASSPSIASYEQYF.

V and J are TRBV6-5 and TRBJ1-5, with a possible D match to TRBD1 (5 bases). V was cut by 8 bases and J by 4 bases, with 15 bases left in between. Germline V lookup: CDR1 MNHEY, CDR2 SVGAGI. This CDR3 is 14 amino acids long. CDR3 loop: CASGRGAGNQPQHF. The CDR3 DNA is TGTGCCAGCGGCCGCGGGGCAGGGAATCAGCCCCAGCATTTT.

The gene calls are TRBV19 and TRBJ2-7; D call uncertain. CDR3 size: 14 residues. Germline assignment: CDR1 LNHDA and CDR2 SQIVND (reference sequence). Trimming cost V 3 bases and J 0 bases, with 9 bases left between them. The CDR3 loop reads CASSIAASSYEQYF. DNA for the CDR3: TGTGCCAGTAGTATTGCAGCGAGCTCCTACGAGCAGTACTTC.

The chain recombines TRBV3-1 (or the pseudogene TRBV3-2) with TRBJ2-7, with TRBD1 matching 8 bases. With 1 base clipped from V and 3 bases from J, the junction kept 2 bases outside the gene matches. The CDR3 is 14 residues long. Germline V CDR1 and CDR2: LGHDT, YNNKEL (reference sequence). The CDR3 sequence is CASSQGGQGYEQYF. The CDR3 region has the DNA TGTGCCAGCAGCCAAGGCGGACAGGGCTACGAGCAGTACTTC.

CDR3 sequence (DNA): TGTGCCAGCAGTGCACGGACCCCGGACAGGGGTGGTGCGTACTTC. It yields the protein CASSARTPDRGGAYF. V is TRBV27 and J is TRBJ2-7, with TRBD1 matching over 9 bases. Looked up from germline, CDR1 is MNHEY and CDR2 is SMNVEV (reference sequence). V was pared by 5 bases and J by 12 bases, with 17 bases of the junction left unmatched. The CDR3 runs to 15 residues.

This clone has more than one count but fewer than ten. The chain carries TRBV29-1 and TRBJ1-1; D is undetermined. Trimming took 7 bases from V and 0 from J, leaving 12 bases between them. This CDR3 has 13 residues. Germline CDR1 SQVTM, CDR2 ANQGSEA. CDR3 coding DNA: TGCAGCGAAGCGGAGGGCTTGAACACTGAAGCTTTCTTT. Encoded protein: CSEAEGLNTEAFF.

The chain combines TRBV6-5 with TRBJ2-7; no reliable D call. This CDR3 has 15 residues. V gave up 2 bases and J gave up 0 bases, with 11 bases separating them. Germline CDR1 is MNHEY and CDR2 is SVGAGI. CDR3 bases: TGTGCCAGCAGTTACCCCCGGCTAGTCTCCTACGAGCAGTACTTC. Residues: CASSYPRLVSYEQYF.

The CDR3 DNA follows: TGTGCCAGCAGTTGGGGAGGCTATGGCTACACCTTC. It yields the protein CASSWGGYGYTF. V and J are TRBV28 and TRBJ1-2, with D unresolved. The CDR3 contains 12 residues. Germline values: CDR1 MDHEN, CDR2 SYDVKM. Trimming took off 4 bases at V and 4 bases at J, with 7 bases between the two ends.

This chain joins TRBV5-1 and TRBJ1-4, with 9 bases lining up with TRBD1. Germline values: CDR1 SGHRS, CDR2 YFSETQ. The CDR3 covers 15 residues. V lost 2 bases to trimming and J lost 7 bases; unmatched junction nucleotides: 6. In DNA, the CDR3 is TGCGCCAGCAGCTTCCTCGGGACAGGGACTGAAAAACTGTTTTTT. This gives the protein CASSFLGTGTEKLFF.